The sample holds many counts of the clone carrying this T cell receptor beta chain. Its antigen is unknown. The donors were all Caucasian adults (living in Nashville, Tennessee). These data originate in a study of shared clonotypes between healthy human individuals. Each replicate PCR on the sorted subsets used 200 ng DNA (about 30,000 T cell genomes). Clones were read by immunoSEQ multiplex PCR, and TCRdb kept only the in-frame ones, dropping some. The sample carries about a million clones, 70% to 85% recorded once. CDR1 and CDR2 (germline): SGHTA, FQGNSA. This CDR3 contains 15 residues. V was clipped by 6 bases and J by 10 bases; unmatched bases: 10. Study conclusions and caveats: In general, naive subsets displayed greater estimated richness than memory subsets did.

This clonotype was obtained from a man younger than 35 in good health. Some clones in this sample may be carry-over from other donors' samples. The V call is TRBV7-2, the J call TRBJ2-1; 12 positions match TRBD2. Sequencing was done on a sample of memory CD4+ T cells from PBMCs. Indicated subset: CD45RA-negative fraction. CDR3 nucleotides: TGTGCCAGCAGTTCCGGGACTAGCGGGCCCAAAGAGCAGTTCTTC. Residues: CASSSGTSGPKEQFF.